The 22 T cell receptor beta chains below come from one sample, sequenced in a study of cytomegalovirus exposure and HLA in healthy donors (dated by TCRdb to 2017 to 2019). Library construction relied on the immunoSEQ multiplex PCR assay. A mixture of 60 forward primers for TCR Vbeta segments and 13 reverse primers for TCR Jbeta segments was used in the multiplex PCR. TCRdb took over this immuneACCESS table, retaining in-frame rearrangements with V and J assigned. Such tables are incomplete; in checked studies, under half of the missing clones stem from an unresolved V gene, and the remainder is unexplained. This sample has under 85,000 clones in its table, and roughly three quarters of those were observed once. Jointly, the top ten make up around 3% of the sample. The material sequenced was PBMCs. Source of these receptors: a man aged 18 to 35 in good health and CMV-seronegative.

This chain connects TRBV9 to TRBJ1-2, with TRBD1 identical over 7 bases. V was pared by 3 bases and J by 2 bases, with 10 bases of the junction left unmatched. This CDR3 is built from 16 residues. Germline V gives CDR1 SGDLS, CDR2 YYNGEE. The CDR3 sequence: CASSDGGGFRNYGYTF. In DNA, the CDR3 is TGTGCCAGCAGCGATGGAGGGGGCTTTAGGAACTATGGCTACACCTTC.

The rearrangement uses TRBV28 and TRBJ1-2; 7 nucleotides align to TRBD1. Germline trimming cut 1 base from V and 3 bases from J; bases unmatched to any gene: 2. Germline CDR1 is MDHEN and CDR2 is SYDVKM. The CDR3 extends over 14 amino acids. The CDR3 loop reads CASSLFDRDYGYTF. The CDR3 DNA reads TGTGCCAGCAGTTTATTCGACAGGGACTATGGCTACACCTTC.

Judged by abundance, this clone is medium-sized. The gene calls are TRBV7-6 and TRBJ1-2, with D maybe TRBD1 (5 bases). This CDR3 is built from 14 residues. V was trimmed by 5 bases and J by 2 bases, leaving 12 bases between them. Germline-derived CDR1 and CDR2 are SGHVS and FNYEAQ. CDR3: CASSPREGNYGYTF. The CDR3 coding sequence is TGTGCCAGCAGCCCCAGGGAAGGCAACTATGGCTACACCTTC. Based on the CDR3 plus reference TRBV7-6 and TRBJ1-2, the full variable domain is GAGVSQSPRYKVTKRGQDVALRCDPISGHVSLYWYRQALGQGPEFLTYFNYEAQQDKSGLPNDRFSAERPEGSISTLTIQRTEQRDSAMYRCASSPREGNYGYTFGSGTRLTVV.

This sequence joins TRBV7-9 and TRBJ2-5; the match to TRBD1 covers 9 bases. With V trimmed by 8 bases and J by 5 bases, 18 bases remained unmatched. The CDR3 is 17 residues long. Germline CDR1 reads SEHNR; CDR2 reads FQNEAQ (reference sequence). The CDR3 loop reads CASHHTDRGYIVETQYF. The CDR3 region has the DNA TGTGCCAGCCACCATACGGACAGGGGTTACATAGTGGAGACCCAGTACTTC.

This clone is a singleton in its sample. The gene calls are TRBV25-1 and TRBJ1-4; 9 nucleotides match TRBD1. The CDR3 is made up of 15 amino acids. The junction had 6 bases not matched to a gene; V was cut back by 4 bases and J by 6 bases. Germline CDR1 reads MGHDK; CDR2 reads SYGVNS. In DNA, the CDR3 is TGTGCCAGCAGTGGCCCTAGGACAGGGGATGAAAAACTGTTTTTT. Protein sequence: CASSGPRTGDEKLFF. Supplemented by reference TRBV25-1 and TRBJ1-4, the full variable domain reads EADIYQTPRYLVIGTGKKITLECSQTMGHDKMYWYQQDPGMELHLIHYSYGVNSTEKGDLSSESTVSRIRTEHFPLTLESARPSHTSQYLCASSGPRTGDEKLFFGSGTQLSVL.

CDR3: CASSQGVHEQYF. CDR3 sequence (DNA): TGCGCCAGCAGTCAAGGAGTGCACGAGCAGTACTTC. V gene TRBV23-1 combines with J gene TRBJ2-7; D uncertain. TRBV23-1 is treated as an ORF (open reading frame) with a function not yet certain. CDR3 size: 12 residues. V was shortened by 2 bases and J by 5 bases, with 7 bases between the two germline ends.

This clone was counted only a few times. The genes are TRBV5-1 and TRBJ1-3; D is unresolved. The V gene's germline CDR1 is SGHRS and CDR2 YFSETQ. The CDR3 loop spans 13 amino acids. The germline V and J ends were trimmed by 3 bases and 2 bases, with 6 bases remaining between them. Here the CDR3 reads CASSSGTGNTIYF. In DNA form, the CDR3 reads TGCGCCAGCAGCTCCGGTACTGGAAACACCATATATTTT.

This clone was seen a few times. The CDR3 is CASSVGGQGLYGYTF. The CDR3 DNA reads as TGTGCCAGCAGCGTAGGGGGACAGGGCTTATATGGCTACACCTTC. The chain recombines TRBV9 with TRBJ1-2; 9 nucleotides line up with TRBD1. The V gene end was trimmed by 0 bases and the J gene end by 5 bases; junction bases not matched to a gene: 5. The CDR3 contains 15 residues. Per the germline V gene, CDR1 is SGDLS and CDR2 is YYNGEE.

The J gene is TRBJ1-3, the V gene TRBV4-2, with D unclear. The germline V gene encodes CDR1 LGHNA and CDR2 YNFKEQ. The CDR3 covers 15 residues. The V and J ends lost 0 bases and 6 bases respectively, with 12 bases between them. CDR3 nucleotide sequence: TGTGCCAGCAGCCAAGAAACCAGACATTCAAACACCATATATTTT. It is translated as CASSQETRHSNTIYF.

The chain joins TRBV7-9 to TRBJ2-5, with TRBD2 matching 7 bases. V was clipped by 3 bases and J by 5 bases; unmatched bases: 6. This CDR3 contains 14 residues. CDR1 SEHNR and CDR2 FQNEAQ come from the germline V gene (reference sequence). The chain's CDR3 is CASSFSRGFETQYF. CDR3 coding DNA: TGTGCCAGCAGCTTTTCGCGGGGGTTCGAGACCCAGTACTTC.

This clone appeared once. The chain couples TRBV19 to TRBJ2-1; 9 positions agree with TRBD1. This CDR3 region has 12 residues. Germline loops: CDR1 LNHDA, CDR2 SQIVND (reference sequence). The V gene end was trimmed by 9 bases and the J gene end by 10 bases; junction bases not matched to a gene: 7. CDR3 loop: CASEQGASEQFF. CDR3 sequence (DNA): TGTGCCAGCGAACAGGGGGCAAGCGAGCAGTTCTTC.

The chain is built from TRBV4-2 and TRBJ2-5, with 10 bases fitting TRBD2. Germline-derived CDR1 and CDR2 are LGHNA and YNFKEQ. The CDR3 loop spans 16 amino acids. V shed 0 bases, J shed 11 bases, and the junction held 12 bases outside the gene matches. The DNA for the CDR3 is TGTGCCAGCAGCCAAGATCCCAGCGGGGGGGCCGGATGGCAGTACTTC. This sequence encodes CASSQDPSGGAGWQYF.

This chain joins TRBV15 and TRBJ2-3; tentatively, D is TRBD2 (5 bases). The germline gives CDR1 LNHNV, CDR2 YYDKDF (reference sequence). Between the trimmed V and J ends, which lost 7 bases and 8 bases, there was a span of 16 bases. This CDR3 has 13 amino acids. The DNA of the CDR3 is TGTGCCACCACCACCCGGGGTGGGCGTACGCAGTATTTT. It specifies CATTTRGGRTQYF.

This clone has more than one count but fewer than ten. The V and J genes are TRBV2 and TRBJ2-5; a weak D match, TRBD2 (6 bases). Germline V gene data show CDR1 as SNHLY and CDR2 as FYNNEI. V lost 6 bases and J 3 bases, leaving 8 bases between the germline ends. The CDR3 consists of 12 residues. The CDR3 region has the DNA TGTGCCAGCAGGTGGGGGGAAGAGACCCAGTACTTC. It specifies CASRWGEETQYF.

This chain links TRBV7-8 with TRBJ1-1; 10 bases are shared with TRBD1. Germline values: CDR1 SGHVS, CDR2 FQNEAQ. V shed 4 bases and J 5 bases; nucleotides not matched to a gene: 7. CDR3 length: 15 residues. For the CDR3, the DNA is TGTGCCAGCAGCTGGACGACAGGGGGCACTACTGAAGCTTTCTTT. Translation: CASSWTTGGTTEAFF.

The genes are TRBV6-1 and TRBJ2-1; 8 nucleotides match TRBD1. Germline V gene sequence: CDR1 MNHNS, CDR2 SASEGT. CDR3 length equals 16 residues. V shed 2 bases, J shed 4 bases, and the junction held 7 bases outside the gene matches. The CDR3 protein is CASSESRGPGYNEQFF. CDR3 nucleotide sequence: TGTGCCAGCAGTGAATCCAGGGGGCCCGGGTACAATGAGCAGTTCTTC.

The rearrangement joins TRBV28 to TRBJ2-2; no clear D. The germline CDR1 and CDR2 sequences are MDHEN and SYDVKM. There are 14 residues in the CDR3. V was clipped by 5 bases and J by 0 bases, with 7 bases between them. The CDR3 DNA follows: TGTGCCAGCAGTCCCCCAACGAACACCGGGGAGCTGTTTTTT. This translates into CASSPPTNTGELFF.

The gene calls are TRBV7-9 and TRBJ1-1, with 10 bases that match TRBD1. The V segment lost 5 bases and the J segment 3 bases; nucleotides outside the gene matches: 3. Germline CDR1 is SEHNR and CDR2 is FQNEAQ (reference sequence). This CDR3 has 14 amino acids. The CDR3 DNA sequence: TGTGCCAGCAGCCCGGACAGGGGGGACACTGAAGCTTTCTTT. Its protein is CASSPDRGDTEAFF.

This clone came up a few times. The rearrangement uses TRBV5-4 and TRBJ2-3, with 11 bases identical to TRBD2. CDR3 length: 17 amino acids. The trim removed 3 bases at V and 4 bases at J, leaving 10 bases unmatched. CDR1 and CDR2 from the germline V gene are SGHNT and YYREEE (reference sequence). CDR3 in DNA: TGTGCCAGCAGCTCCCGTAGCGGGGGGGATCCCCCAGATACGCAGTATTTT. Amino acid sequence: CASSSRSGGDPPDTQYF.

The chain carries TRBV9 and TRBJ1-2, with TRBD1 matching over 9 bases. The V gene end was trimmed by 3 bases and the J gene end by 2 bases; junction bases not matched to a gene: 5. This CDR3 contains 15 residues. Germline CDR1 and CDR2: SGDLS and YYNGEE. The CDR3 reads CASSAPDRGNYGYTF. CDR3 nucleotides: TGTGCCAGCAGCGCCCCCGACAGGGGGAACTATGGCTACACCTTC.

The J gene is TRBJ2-3, the V gene TRBV10-1; 16 bases align to TRBD2. Germline CDR1 WNHNN, CDR2 SYGVQD (reference sequence). The CDR3 runs to 19 residues. Unmatched junction bases numbered 16, after V lost 5 bases and J lost 8 bases. The CDR3 nucleotides are TGCGCCAGCAGTCCCCGTCCCGGGACTAGCGGGGGGGCCGTAGGTACGCAGTATTTT. Its translation is CASSPRPGTSGGAVGTQYF.

V is TRBV2 and J is TRBJ2-5; possible D gene TRBD2, 5 bases. Trimming took 6 bases from V and 5 from J, leaving 16 bases between them. Per the germline V gene, CDR1 is SNHLY and CDR2 is FYNNEI. The CDR3 runs to 14 residues. The CDR3 loop is CASRDSWNGETQYF. In DNA, the CDR3 is TGTGCCAGCAGGGACTCGTGGAATGGGGAGACCCAGTACTTC. Full variable domain (outside the CDR3, taken from reference TRBV2 and TRBJ2-5): EPEVTQTPSHQVTQMGQEVILRCVPISNHLYFYWYRQILGQKVEFLVSFYNNEISEKSEIFDDQFSVERPDGSNFTLKIRSTKLEDSAMYFCASRDSWNGETQYFGPGTRLLVL.